A selection of T cell receptor beta chains follows, all from one sample in a study of cytomegalovirus exposure and HLA in healthy donors. Sequenced by immunoSEQ multiplex PCR; TCRdb stores in-frame clones only, minus some. Of 150,000 to 200,000 clones in the sample, about 86% are singletons; the top ten hold nearly 2%. Material for sequencing was PBMCs. Receptor source: a young woman in good health and CMV-seronegative. Both conserved end residues are part of each CDR3. D genes are given only for firm matches. The listing skips clone size in some rows; elsewhere it reads once, few, many or a size class.

j_call,d_call,clone_size,v_call,cdr3_aa,cdr3_nt
TRBJ1-4,.,.,TRBV6-1,CASSSNDEKLFF,TGTGCCAGCAGCAGTAATGATGAAAAACTGTTTTTT
TRBJ1-2,TRBD1,.,TRBV16,CASSQGAYGYTF,TGTGCCAGCAGTCAGGGGGCCTATGGCTACACCTTC
TRBJ2-1,TRBD2,.,TRBV2,CASSGRRSYNEQFF,TGTGCCAGCAGCGGGAGGCGGTCCTACAATGAGCAGTTCTTC
TRBJ2-7,.,.,TRBV11-2,CASSHFIGTRGSYEQYF,TGTGCCAGCAGCCACTTTATCGGGACTCGAGGTTCCTACGAGCAGTACTTC
TRBJ2-3,.,.,TRBV6-1,CASETETDTQYF,TGTGCCAGTGAGACAGAAACAGATACGCAGTATTTT
TRBJ1-3,.,.,TRBV19,CASSISGGNTIYF,TGTGCCAGTAGTATCTCAGGGGGAAACACCATATATTTT
TRBJ2-2,.,.,TRBV5-8,CASSLGALGQPTGELFF,TGTGCCAGCAGCTTGGGGGCCCTTGGTCAGCCCACCGGGGAGCTGTTTTTT
TRBJ2-7,.,.,TRBV4-1,CASSQDQSYEQYF,TGCGCCAGCAGCCAAGATCAGTCCTACGAGCAGTACTTC
TRBJ2-5,TRBD2,.,TRBV5-4,CASSGTSAETQYF,TGTGCCAGCAGCGGGACTAGTGCAGAGACCCAGTACTTC
TRBJ1-6,.,.,TRBV15,CATSRDPSSPLHF,TGTGCCACCAGCAGAGACCCGAGTTCACCCCTCCACTTT
TRBJ2-7,TRBD1,.,TRBV7-6,CASSSYLPGGFYEQYF,TGTGCCAGCAGCTCCTACTTGCCAGGGGGTTTTTACGAGCAGTACTTC
TRBJ2-3,.,.,TRBV7-7,CASSLGHQADTQYF,TGTGCTAGCAGTTTAGGACACCAGGCGGATACGCAGTATTTT
TRBJ2-3,TRBD2,.,TRBV5-1,CASRVGAGGSDTQYF,TGCGCCAGCAGGGTCGGAGCGGGAGGGTCAGATACGCAGTATTTT
TRBJ2-5,TRBD2,.,TRBV4-1,CASSRTLAGGRQTQYF,TGCGCCAGCAGCCGTACCCTAGCGGGGGGGCGCCAGACCCAGTACTTC
TRBJ1-5,.,.,TRBV18,CASRGGFSNQPQHF,TGTGCCAGCCGGGGGGGTTTTAGCAATCAGCCCCAGCATTTT
TRBJ1-2,TRBD1,.,TRBV28,CASSFSGTGKNYGYTF,TGTGCCAGCAGTTTTTCCGGGACAGGGAAAAACTATGGCTACACCTTC
TRBJ2-3,TRBD2,.,TRBV4-1,CASSLRTSGYSTDTQYF,TGCGCCAGCAGCCTTAGGACTAGCGGATATAGCACAGATACGCAGTATTTT
TRBJ2-1,.,.,TRBV18,CASSPYYNEQFF,TGTGCCAGCTCACCATACTACAATGAGCAGTTCTTC
TRBJ2-2,TRBD1,.,TRBV6-1,CASRRGHDTGELFF,TGTGCCAGCAGAAGGGGGCACGACACCGGGGAGCTGTTTTTT
TRBJ2-1,.,.,TRBV19,CASSIDHAGRSYNEQFF,TGTGCCAGTAGTATAGATCACGCGGGACGGTCCTACAATGAGCAGTTCTTC
TRBJ2-7,TRBD2,.,TRBV5-6,CASSLAKLAAAYEQYF,TGTGCCAGCAGCTTGGCAAAACTAGCGGCCGCCTACGAGCAGTACTTC
TRBJ1-5,TRBD1,.,TRBV28,CASSYPRAGGRYSNQPQHF,TGTGCCAGCAGTTACCCCCGGGCAGGGGGCCGTTATAGCAATCAGCCCCAGCATTTT
TRBJ2-7,TRBD2,.,TRBV7-9,CASSSGLSYEQYF,TGTGCCAGCAGCTCGGGACTATCCTACGAGCAGTACTTC
TRBJ2-7,.,once,TRBV9,CASSSTGHVREQYF,TGTGCCAGCAGCTCGACGGGACATGTGAGGGAGCAGTACTTC
TRBJ1-3,.,.,TRBV4-2,CASSQGSQGHPSNTIYF,TGTGCCAGCAGCCAAGGTTCCCAAGGACATCCCTCAAACACCATATATTTT
TRBJ2-1,.,.,TRBV19,CASSVWQNEQFF,TGTGCCAGTAGTGTATGGCAGAATGAGCAGTTCTTC
TRBJ2-5,.,.,TRBV29-1,CSVPPWGGPAGETQYF,TGCAGCGTTCCTCCGTGGGGAGGACCAGCTGGGGAGACCCAGTACTTC
TRBJ2-5,TRBD2,.,TRBV7-9,CASSETSGVQTQYF,TGTGCCAGCAGCGAGACTAGCGGGGTTCAGACCCAGTACTTC
TRBJ2-1,.,.,TRBV27,CASRTGSTMSFAYNEQFF,TGTGCCAGCAGAACAGGGAGTACAATGAGCTTTGCTTACAATGAGCAGTTCTTC
TRBJ2-4,.,few,TRBV18,CASSPIDGGNIQYF,TGTGCCAGCTCACCAATCGACGGCGGCAACATTCAGTACTTC
TRBJ1-2,TRBD1,.,TRBV28,CASPTGGSDYGYTF,TGTGCCAGTCCGACAGGGGGCTCTGACTATGGCTACACCTTC
TRBJ2-5,.,.,TRBV7-9,CASSLVVGSGETQYF,TGTGCCAGCAGCTTAGTAGTCGGGAGTGGGGAGACCCAGTACTTC
TRBJ2-3,.,.,TRBV5-1,CASSLEGRVDTQYF,TGCGCCAGCAGCTTGGAGGGGCGCGTAGATACGCAGTATTTT
TRBJ1-3,TRBD1,.,TRBV5-1,CASSLDGTGTISGNTIYF,TGCGCCAGCAGCTTGGATGGGACAGGGACAATCTCTGGAAACACCATATATTTT
TRBJ1-2,TRBD1,.,TRBV30,CAWSEQGALGYTF,TGTGCCTGGAGCGAACAGGGGGCACTTGGCTACACCTTC
TRBJ2-5,.,.,TRBV29-1,CSVGGLQETQYF,TGCAGCGTGGGGGGACTCCAAGAGACCCAGTACTTC
TRBJ1-3,.,.,TRBV29-1,CSVEIRRGSGNTIYF,TGCAGCGTTGAGATTCGGAGGGGCTCTGGAAACACCATATATTTT
TRBJ2-7,TRBD2,.,TRBV6-6,CASSGAGGQLAYEQYF,TGTGCCAGCTCGGGCGCGGGAGGGCAACTCGCCTACGAGCAGTACTTC
TRBJ1-3,TRBD1,.,TRBV19,CASSSTGTGDTSSGNTIYF,TGTGCCAGTAGCAGTACCGGGACAGGGGACACCTCTTCTGGAAACACCATATATTTT
TRBJ2-1,TRBD1,medium-sized,TRBV6-4,CASSDRTGGNEQFF,TGTGCCAGCAGTGACAGGACAGGGGGCAATGAGCAGTTCTTC
TRBJ2-1,TRBD1,.,TRBV7-9,CASSSGTGERNEQFF,TGTGCCAGCAGCTCCGGGACAGGGGAGAGGAATGAGCAGTTCTTC
TRBJ1-5,.,.,TRBV5-1,CASSLPGLNQPQHF,TGCGCCAGCAGCTTGCCAGGACTCAATCAGCCCCAGCATTTT
TRBJ1-2,.,.,TRBV6-6,CASQGYGYTF,TGTGCCAGCCAGGGCTATGGCTACACCTTC
TRBJ1-1,TRBD1,once,TRBV6-5,CASGTTAQGITEAFF,TGTGCCAGCGGAACTACTGCACAGGGGATCACTGAAGCTTTCTTT
TRBJ1-5,TRBD1,.,TRBV23-1,CASSQEPDRDPYSNQPQHF,TGCGCCAGCAGTCAAGAACCGGACAGGGACCCCTATAGCAATCAGCCCCAGCATTTT
TRBJ1-3,TRBD1,.,TRBV9,CASSVVPDRAGNTIYF,TGTGCCAGCAGCGTAGTCCCAGACAGGGCTGGAAACACCATATATTTT
TRBJ2-1,TRBD2,.,TRBV4-1,CASSLLSGGSYNEQFF,TGCGCCAGCAGCCTGTTGTCGGGAGGGTCCTACAATGAGCAGTTCTTC
TRBJ2-4,.,.,TRBV11-2,CASSLWGQKNIQYF,TGTGCCAGCAGCTTATGGGGGCAGAAAAACATTCAGTACTTC
TRBJ1-1,TRBD1,.,TRBV7-9,CASSPRGQVMNTEAFF,TGTGCCAGCAGCCCGAGAGGACAGGTAATGAACACTGAAGCTTTCTTT